This T cell receptor beta chain comes out of a study of T cells after yellow fever vaccination. Study-wide points: Most clones from primary vaccination were detected again post-booster (approximately 96% CD4, about 88% CD8).

Comment on this clonotype: The antigen is undetermined.

Germline V gene data show CDR1 as LGHDT and CDR2 as YNNKEL (reference sequence). V was clipped by 4 bases and J by 5 bases; unmatched bases: 5. The CDR3 runs 15 residues. A universal primer site and UMIs were added as TCR cDNA was made by 5'RACE template switching. One entry per CDR3 protein results from TCRdb running MiXCR on the 5' RACE reads. The table has fewer than 400,000 distinct CDR3 sequences, 6.2% seen once. The genes are TRBV3-1 and TRBJ1-6; 7 bases are a match to TRBD1. Sequences were derived from PBMCs, sampled 5 days after the yellow fever booster vaccination. The sequence was collected from a man aged 25 to 40 who received the YFV17D yellow fever vaccine. The DNA for the CDR3 is TGTGCCAGCAGCCTCCTAGGACAGGATAATTCACCCCTCCACTTT. Translation gives CASSLLGQDNSPLHF.